These T cell receptor beta chains were read from a single sample in a study of shared T cell receptors in the human thymus. Using immunoSEQ multiplex PCR, the repertoire was profiled, and TCRdb retains in-frame clones only, with some absent. The sample contains roughly 68,000 clones, 90% to 95% of which appear only once. The material sequenced was thymocytes. The receptors stem from a human donor. CDR3s include the opening cysteine and the closing phenylalanine or tryptophan. D genes are given only for firm matches. Size is stated for part of the rows, as once, few or many counts, or as a class when the clone is expanded.

clone_size: .
d_call: .
j_call: TRBJ2-1
v_call: TRBV7-2
cdr3_aa: CASSPPTGPRILGDEQFF
cdr3_nt: TGTGCCAGCAGCCCACCAACGGGACCACGTATTTTGGGCGATGAGCAGTTCTTC

clone_size: .
d_call: .
j_call: TRBJ2-5
v_call: TRBV12-5
cdr3_aa: CASGMTHQETQYF
cdr3_nt: TGTGCTAGTGGTATGACCCATCAAGAGACCCAGTACTTC

clone_size: .
d_call: .
j_call: TRBJ2-5
v_call: TRBV15
cdr3_aa: CATSRAVEEETQYF
cdr3_nt: TGTGCCACCAGCAGAGCGGTCGAAGAAGAGACCCAGTACTTC

clone_size: .
d_call: .
j_call: TRBJ1-6
v_call: TRBV28
cdr3_aa: CASSLSAAANSPLHF
cdr3_nt: TGTGCCAGCAGTTTATCTGCAGCGGCAAATTCACCCCTCCACTTT

clone_size: once
d_call: TRBD1
j_call: TRBJ2-7
v_call: TRBV28
cdr3_aa: CASSADQSRDRSYEQYF
cdr3_nt: TGTGCCAGCAGTGCAGACCAATCCCGGGACAGGAGCTACGAGCAGTACTTC

clone_size: .
d_call: TRBD2
j_call: TRBJ2-7
v_call: TRBV14
cdr3_aa: CASSHTNPPKGGSEQYF
cdr3_nt: TGTGCCAGCAGCCACACAAACCCCCCCAAGGGAGGGAGCGAGCAGTACTTC

clone_size: .
d_call: TRBD1
j_call: TRBJ2-5
v_call: TRBV5-1
cdr3_aa: CASSSDREETQYF
cdr3_nt: TGCGCCAGCAGCTCGGACAGGGAAGAGACCCAGTACTTC

clone_size: .
d_call: .
j_call: TRBJ1-1
v_call: TRBV7-8
cdr3_aa: CASSGLDGGTEAFF
cdr3_nt: TGTGCCAGCAGCGGATTAGATGGGGGCACTGAAGCTTTCTTT

clone_size: .
d_call: .
j_call: TRBJ1-1
v_call: TRBV7-2
cdr3_aa: CASSFRTPNTEAFF
cdr3_nt: TGTGCCAGCAGCTTTCGGACACCTAACACTGAAGCTTTCTTT

clone_size: .
d_call: TRBD1
j_call: TRBJ1-6
v_call: TRBV27
cdr3_aa: CASSGQVGNSPLHF
cdr3_nt: TGTGCCAGCAGCGGACAGGTTGGTAATTCACCCCTCCACTTT

clone_size: .
d_call: .
j_call: TRBJ1-2
v_call: TRBV7-9
cdr3_aa: CASSLVAGYGYTF
cdr3_nt: TGTGCCAGCAGCTTAGTGGCCGGCTATGGCTACACCTTC

clone_size: .
d_call: .
j_call: TRBJ2-1
v_call: TRBV7-3
cdr3_aa: CASSLDPEAYNEQFF
cdr3_nt: TGTGCCAGCAGCTTAGATCCGGAAGCCTACAATGAGCAGTTCTTC

clone_size: once
d_call: TRBD1
j_call: TRBJ2-1
v_call: TRBV10-3
cdr3_aa: CAISPAVWTGTGINEQFF
cdr3_nt: TGTGCCATCAGCCCGGCGGTGTGGACCGGGACAGGGATCAATGAGCAGTTCTTC

clone_size: .
d_call: .
j_call: TRBJ1-5
v_call: TRBV19
cdr3_aa: CASKHGANQPQHF
cdr3_nt: TGTGCCAGTAAGCACGGGGCGAATCAGCCCCAGCATTTT

clone_size: .
d_call: TRBD2
j_call: TRBJ2-5
v_call: TRBV4-3
cdr3_aa: CASSQDRGLAGAQETQYF
cdr3_nt: TGCGCCAGCAGCCAAGATAGGGGGCTAGCGGGGGCCCAAGAGACCCAGTACTTC

clone_size: few
d_call: TRBD1
j_call: TRBJ2-7
v_call: TRBV12-5
cdr3_aa: CASGLVLRDRVAYEQYF
cdr3_nt: TGTGCTAGTGGTTTGGTACTACGGGACAGGGTCGCCTACGAGCAGTACTTC

clone_size: .
d_call: TRBD1
j_call: TRBJ1-2
v_call: TRBV10-3
cdr3_aa: CATRGTGGNYGYTF
cdr3_nt: TGTGCCACACGAGGGACAGGGGGCAACTATGGCTACACCTTC

clone_size: .
d_call: TRBD2
j_call: TRBJ2-5
v_call: TRBV14
cdr3_aa: CASSRALAGGPLEETQYF
cdr3_nt: TGTGCCAGCAGCCGCGCACTAGCGGGGGGGCCTTTAGAAGAGACCCAGTACTTC

clone_size: .
d_call: .
j_call: TRBJ1-6
v_call: TRBV4-3
cdr3_aa: CASSQKISSYNSPLHF
cdr3_nt: TGCGCCAGCAGCCAAAAAATCAGCTCCTATAATTCACCCCTCCACTTT

clone_size: .
d_call: .
j_call: TRBJ1-2
v_call: TRBV4-2
cdr3_aa: CASSQDRGNYGYTF
cdr3_nt: TGTGCCAGCAGCCAAGACAGGGGCAACTATGGCTACACCTTC

clone_size: .
d_call: .
j_call: TRBJ1-2
v_call: TRBV9
cdr3_aa: CASSVLGAPNGYTF
cdr3_nt: TGTGCCAGCAGCGTATTGGGGGCACCGAATGGCTACACCTTC

clone_size: .
d_call: TRBD1
j_call: TRBJ2-7
v_call: TRBV27
cdr3_aa: CASSSPPTGGVHYEQYF
cdr3_nt: TGTGCCAGCAGTTCTCCCCCGACAGGGGGAGTTCACTACGAGCAGTACTTC

clone_size: .
d_call: TRBD1
j_call: TRBJ1-2
v_call: TRBV5-1
cdr3_aa: CASSLDRGAGGYTF
cdr3_nt: TGCGCCAGCAGCTTGGACAGGGGCGCGGGTGGCTACACCTTC

clone_size: .
d_call: TRBD2
j_call: TRBJ2-5
v_call: TRBV6-1
cdr3_aa: CASRGLAQETQYF
cdr3_nt: TGTGCCAGCAGGGGACTAGCACAAGAGACCCAGTACTTC

clone_size: .
d_call: .
j_call: TRBJ2-2
v_call: TRBV5-4
cdr3_aa: CASSSRDTGELFF
cdr3_nt: TGTGCCAGCAGCTCCAGGGATACCGGGGAGCTGTTTTTT

clone_size: .
d_call: .
j_call: TRBJ2-5
v_call: TRBV6-5
cdr3_aa: CASSSQGTIGETQYF
cdr3_nt: TGTGCCAGCAGTTCCCAGGGTACGATTGGAGAGACCCAGTACTTC

clone_size: .
d_call: TRBD2
j_call: TRBJ2-4
v_call: TRBV4-1
cdr3_aa: CASSQSSSGGLGAKNIQYF
cdr3_nt: TGCGCCAGCAGCCAATCATCTAGCGGGGGGCTGGGAGCCAAAAACATTCAGTACTTC

clone_size: .
d_call: .
j_call: TRBJ1-2
v_call: TRBV5-6
cdr3_aa: CASSLLILTKRGYTF
cdr3_nt: TGTGCCAGCAGCTTGCTTATTTTGACGAAAAGGGGCTACACCTTC

clone_size: .
d_call: .
j_call: TRBJ1-4
v_call: TRBV4-3
cdr3_aa: CASSQAKPTEVEKLFF
cdr3_nt: TGCGCCAGCAGCCAAGCTAAGCCCACAGAGGTTGAAAAACTGTTTTTT

clone_size: .
d_call: .
j_call: TRBJ1-1
v_call: TRBV5-4
cdr3_aa: CASSCLSGHLLMNTEAFF
cdr3_nt: TGTGCCAGCAGCTGCCTATCAGGTCACCTACTTATGAACACTGAAGCTTTCTTT

clone_size: .
d_call: .
j_call: TRBJ2-2
v_call: TRBV2
cdr3_aa: CASSERRSNRGGHTGELFF
cdr3_nt: TGTGCCAGCAGTGAAAGGAGAAGCAATCGGGGTGGGCACACCGGGGAGCTGTTTTTT

clone_size: .
d_call: TRBD1
j_call: TRBJ2-5
v_call: TRBV7-9
cdr3_aa: CASTWDRETQYF
cdr3_nt: TGTGCCTCGACTTGGGACAGGGAGACCCAGTACTTC

clone_size: .
d_call: .
j_call: TRBJ1-2
v_call: TRBV4-1
cdr3_aa: CASSQGGNYGYTF
cdr3_nt: TGCGCCAGCAGCCAAGGAGGGAACTATGGCTACACCTTC

clone_size: .
d_call: TRBD1
j_call: TRBJ1-2
v_call: TRBV11-2
cdr3_aa: CASSLRDRGRSYGYTF
cdr3_nt: TGTGCCAGCAGCTTGAGGGACAGGGGTAGATCCTATGGCTACACCTTC

clone_size: .
d_call: .
j_call: TRBJ1-4
v_call: TRBV18
cdr3_aa: CASSPPGSKGRKEKLFF
cdr3_nt: TGTGCCAGCTCACCACCGGGTAGTAAGGGAAGAAAGGAAAAACTGTTTTTT

clone_size: .
d_call: .
j_call: TRBJ1-6
v_call: TRBV9
cdr3_aa: CASSVPDGEGSPLHF
cdr3_nt: TGTGCCAGCAGCGTACCGGACGGCGAAGGTTCACCCCTCCACTTT

clone_size: .
d_call: .
j_call: TRBJ2-2
v_call: TRBV9
cdr3_aa: CASSVHGSGELFF
cdr3_nt: TGTGCCAGCAGCGTCCACGGGTCCGGGGAGCTGTTTTTT

clone_size: .
d_call: TRBD1
j_call: TRBJ2-7
v_call: TRBV7-2
cdr3_aa: CASSPRLGQGNEQYF
cdr3_nt: TGTGCCAGCAGCCCGCGTTTGGGACAGGGTAACGAGCAGTACTTC

clone_size: .
d_call: .
j_call: TRBJ2-3
v_call: TRBV7-2
cdr3_aa: CASSLLGQTRTDTQYF
cdr3_nt: TGTGCCAGCAGCTTACTGGGTCAAACCCGCACAGATACGCAGTATTTT

clone_size: .
d_call: .
j_call: TRBJ2-7
v_call: TRBV7-8
cdr3_aa: CASSLPHAKDYEQYF
cdr3_nt: TGTGCCAGCAGCTTGCCCCATGCAAAAGACTACGAGCAGTACTTC

clone_size: few
d_call: .
j_call: TRBJ1-1
v_call: TRBV2
cdr3_aa: CAPPTAFF
cdr3_nt: TGTGCGCCGCCTACTGCTTTCTTT

clone_size: .
d_call: TRBD1
j_call: TRBJ2-4
v_call: TRBV4-2
cdr3_aa: CASSPPGQGAKNIQYF
cdr3_nt: TGTGCCAGCAGCCCACCGGGACAGGGGGCCAAAAACATTCAGTACTTC

clone_size: .
d_call: .
j_call: TRBJ1-3
v_call: TRBV28
cdr3_aa: CASSCGVGAKLNSGNTIYF
cdr3_nt: TGTGCCAGCAGTTGTGGGGTAGGGGCCAAACTCAACTCTGGAAACACCATATATTTT

clone_size: .
d_call: TRBD2
j_call: TRBJ2-1
v_call: TRBV7-8
cdr3_aa: CASSLSRLAGGLRSSYNEQFF
cdr3_nt: TGTGCCAGCAGCCTCTCAAGACTAGCGGGGGGCCTAAGGAGCTCCTACAATGAGCAGTTCTTC

clone_size: .
d_call: .
j_call: TRBJ2-3
v_call: TRBV5-1
cdr3_aa: CASSRDPGPRTDTQYF
cdr3_nt: TGCGCCAGCAGCCGGGACCCAGGCCCGCGCACAGATACGCAGTATTTT

clone_size: .
d_call: .
j_call: TRBJ2-1
v_call: TRBV7-3
cdr3_aa: CASSSPRNGARAGNEQFF
cdr3_nt: TGTGCCAGCAGCTCCCCACGTAACGGGGCCAGGGCAGGCAATGAGCAGTTCTTC

clone_size: .
d_call: .
j_call: TRBJ2-7
v_call: TRBV27
cdr3_aa: CASSLYPPSCPDRTYEQYF
cdr3_nt: TGTGCCAGCAGTTTATACCCCCCCTCCTGTCCAGACAGGACATACGAGCAGTACTTC

clone_size: .
d_call: .
j_call: TRBJ1-2
v_call: TRBV18
cdr3_aa: CASSPPGPAGGGYTF
cdr3_nt: TGTGCCAGCTCACCACCTGGGCCCGCGGGGGGCGGCTACACCTTC

clone_size: .
d_call: .
j_call: TRBJ2-2
v_call: TRBV5-4
cdr3_aa: CASSLTANTGELFF
cdr3_nt: TGTGCCAGCAGCTTGACAGCGAACACCGGGGAGCTGTTTTTT

clone_size: .
d_call: .
j_call: TRBJ1-6
v_call: TRBV5-1
cdr3_aa: CASFYHKDNRNSPLHF
cdr3_nt: TGCGCCAGCTTTTACCATAAGGACAACCGTAATTCACCCCTCCACTTT

clone_size: .
d_call: .
j_call: TRBJ1-2
v_call: TRBV12-5
cdr3_aa: CASGLDHRGYGYTF
cdr3_nt: TGTGCTAGTGGTTTGGATCACCGGGGCTATGGCTACACCTTC

clone_size: .
d_call: .
j_call: TRBJ1-1
v_call: TRBV28
cdr3_aa: CASSLVVRGAGNTEAFF
cdr3_nt: TGTGCCAGCAGTTTAGTTGTTCGGGGGGCGGGTAACACTGAAGCTTTCTTT